These 10 T cell receptor beta chains share one sample of origin, sequenced in a study of cytomegalovirus exposure and HLA in healthy donors. PCR employed 60 Vbeta and 13 Jbeta primers. TCRdb's copy holds only in-frame clones and misses some; the assay was immunoSEQ multiplex PCR. Seen here are roughly 140,000 clones, under 90% observed once, and the top ten hold around 4.1%. Sequenced input: PBMCs. The receptors come from a man in his forties or fifties in good health and CMV-seronegative.

This chain joins TRBV28 and TRBJ1-5; D is unclear. V lost 8 bases to trimming and J lost 1 base, with 6 bases between them. The germline CDR1 and CDR2 sequences are MDHEN and SYDVKM. The CDR3 consists of 12 residues. The CDR3 region is CASAESNQPQHF. The CDR3 DNA sequence: TGTGCCAGCGCGGAGAGCAATCAGCCCCAGCATTTT.

This rearrangement joins TRBV18 to TRBJ2-5; 13 nucleotides align to TRBD2. The J call may not be correct, given that the DNA end is closer to TRBJ2-7. The germline CDR1 and CDR2 sequences are KGHSH and LQKENI. The CDR3 length is 15 residues. The CDR3 DNA is TGTGCCAGCTCAGCACGGACTAGCGGGGGATACGAGCAGTACTTC. It yields the protein CASSARTSGGYEQYF.

V usage is TRBV29-1 and J usage is TRBJ2-3; 7 bases agree with TRBD1. Germline CDR1 reads SQVTM; CDR2 reads ANQGSEA. The CDR3 loop spans 13 amino acids. The J segment lost 1 base and the V segment lost 3 bases, leaving 1 base of the junction unmatched. The CDR3 sequence: CSVDGTGTDTQYF. The CDR3, as DNA: TGCAGCGTTGATGGGACAGGCACAGATACGCAGTATTTT.

CDR3 nucleotide sequence: TGTGCCAGCAGTTTAAACATCCTCTACGAGCAGTACTTC. Translating it yields CASSLNILYEQYF. This sequence joins TRBV28 and TRBJ2-7; D gene unclear. Per the germline V gene, CDR1 is MDHEN and CDR2 is SYDVKM. There are 13 residues in the CDR3. Trimming stripped 2 bases from V and 3 bases from J, with 8 bases between. Based on the CDR3 plus reference TRBV28 and TRBJ2-7, the full variable domain is DVKVTQSSRYLVKRTGEKVFLECVQDMDHENMFWYRQDPGLGLRLIYFSYDVKMKEKGDIPEGYSVSREKKERFSLILESASTNQTSMYLCASSLNILYEQYFGPGTRLTVT.

The V gene is TRBV7-9, the J gene TRBJ1-2; TRBD1 aligns across 7 bases. The CDR3 runs to 14 residues. CDR1 is SEHNR and CDR2 is FQNEAQ in the germline V gene (reference sequence). V was clipped by 4 bases and J by 6 bases; unmatched bases: 8. CDR3 in amino acids: CASSYDRAHDGYTF. The CDR3 nucleotides read TGTGCCAGCAGCTACGACAGGGCGCACGATGGCTACACCTTC.

The gene calls are TRBV7-8 and TRBJ2-5; 11 bases agree with TRBD2. Trimming cost V 4 bases and J 1 base; bases outside gene matches: 5. The CDR3 consists of 16 residues. CDR1 is SGHVS, CDR2 FQNEAQ, per germline. This chain's CDR3 is CASSSTSGGFQETQYF. The CDR3 DNA sequence: TGTGCCAGCAGCTCTACTAGCGGGGGTTTCCAAGAGACCCAGTACTTC.

This rearrangement joins TRBV5-5 to TRBJ1-6, with 8 bases matching TRBD1. Looked up from germline, CDR1 is SGHKS and CDR2 is YYEKEE (reference sequence). V was pared by 4 bases and J by 8 bases, with 11 bases of the junction left unmatched. CDR3 length equals 16 residues. DNA for the CDR3: TGTGCCAGCAGCGGACGCACAGGGGGTTTGGATTCACCCCTCCACTTT. This gives the protein CASSGRTGGLDSPLHF.

The chain carries TRBV7-9 and TRBJ1-2; D may be TRBD1 (5 bases). CDR3 length: 12 residues. V gave up 3 bases and J gave up 4 bases, with 6 bases separating them. Germline assignment: CDR1 SEHNR and CDR2 FQNEAQ (reference sequence). CDR3 protein: CASSFRAYGYTF. The CDR3 DNA reads as TGTGCCAGCAGCTTCAGGGCCTATGGCTACACCTTC.

The V and J genes are TRBV19 and TRBJ1-2; a weak D match, TRBD1 (6 bases). V lost 9 bases and J lost 0, with 17 bases in between. The CDR3 loop spans 15 amino acids. Germline assignment: CDR1 LNHDA and CDR2 SQIVND (reference sequence). CDR3 DNA: TGTGCCAGCGGGGTTGGACAGCTCTCTAACTATGGCTACACCTTC. It is translated as CASGVGQLSNYGYTF.

The chain is built from TRBV15 and TRBJ1-5; TRBD1 is a possible D gene (5 bases). This CDR3 is built from 13 residues. Trimming left V 6 bases short and J 1 base short, with 7 bases between. Germline V gene data show CDR1 as LNHNV and CDR2 as YYDKDF (reference sequence). In nucleotides, the CDR3 is TGTGCCACCAGTCCAGGGAGCAATCAGCCCCAGCATTTT. Protein sequence: CATSPGSNQPQHF.